This passage covers 12 T cell receptor beta chains from one sample sequenced in a study of blood T cell repertoires in COVID-19. This table comes from immunoSEQ multiplex PCR, and its TCRdb copy is limited to in-frame clones, with some not included. The sample records hundreds of thousands of clones, 85% being singletons. The sample taken for sequencing was PBMCs or T cells enriched from blood (not recorded which). These receptor sequences come from a woman aged 45-65 years who had recovered from COVID-19.

The chain is built from TRBV6-2 or TRBV6-3 and TRBJ2-3; 9 bases map to TRBD2. The trim removed 2 bases at V and 6 bases at J, leaving 9 bases unmatched. The CDR3 spans 16 residues. The germline V gene has CDR1 MNHEY and CDR2 SVGEGT. The CDR3 DNA follows: TGTGCCAGCAGTTACAGGGGCGGGAGGGCCCTCGATACGCAGTATTTT. As protein: CASSYRGGRALDTQYF.

V and J are TRBV27 and TRBJ1-2; TRBD1 aligns across 10 bases. The CDR3 totals 15 residues. Trimming removed 4 bases from V and 7 bases from J; junction bases left unmatched: 9. Germline values: CDR1 MNHEY, CDR2 SMNVEV (reference sequence). CDR3 bases: TGTGCCAGCAGTTGGAGACAGGGGGCTCTGGGTGGCTACACCTTC. The encoded protein is CASSWRQGALGGYTF.

The chain has TRBV11-2 and TRBJ2-7, with 7 bases that match TRBD1. Trimming took 0 bases from V and 2 from J; bases not matched to a gene: 7. CDR1 SGHAT and CDR2 FQNNGV come from the germline V gene. The CDR3 totals 16 residues. The CDR3 region is CASSLDKQGPPYEQYF. In nucleotides, the CDR3 is TGTGCCAGCAGCTTAGATAAACAGGGGCCCCCCTACGAGCAGTACTTC. Variable domain in full (rest from reference TRBV11-2 and TRBJ2-7): EAGVAQSPRYKIIEKRQSVAFWCNPISGHATLYWYQQILGQGPKLLIQFQNNGVVDDSQLPKDRFSAERLKGVDSTLKIQPAKLEDSAVYLCASSLDKQGPPYEQYFGPGTRLTVT.

The chain employs TRBV6-5 and TRBJ1-6, with D uncertain. Germline CDR1 reads MNHEY; CDR2 reads SVGAGI. The length of the CDR3 is 14 residues. Deletions cut 7 bases from V and 4 bases from J, with 11 bases between. CDR3 nucleotides: TGTGCCAGCACAAACGGGAATTATAATTCACCCCTCCACTTT. The encoded protein is CASTNGNYNSPLHF.

This clone was found many times. The chain combines TRBV9 with TRBJ1-2, with D maybe TRBD1 (5 bases). Deletions cut 1 base from V and 3 bases from J, with 7 bases between. Germline-derived CDR1 and CDR2 are SGDLS and YYNGEE. This CDR3 has 13 amino acids. The DNA for the CDR3 is TGTGCCAGCAGCGTACAGGGTGACTATGGCTACACCTTC. It encodes CASSVQGDYGYTF. The full variable domain, completed using reference TRBV9 and TRBJ1-2, is DSGVTQTPKHLITATGQRVTLRCSPRSGDLSVYWYQQSLDQGLQFLIQYYNGEERAKGNILERFSAQQFPDLHSELNLSSLELGDSALYFCASSVQGDYGYTFGSGTRLTVV.

The chain carries TRBV5-6 and TRBJ1-1; TRBD1 matches 7 bases. Germline-derived CDR1 and CDR2 are SGHDT and YYEEEE. This CDR3 has 13 amino acids. Germline trimming cut 2 bases from V and 11 bases from J; bases unmatched to any gene: 9. DNA of the CDR3: TGTGCCAGCAGCTTCCTTGACGGAGGGGGCGCTTTCTTT. This gives the protein CASSFLDGGGAFF.

The J gene is TRBJ2-2, the V gene TRBV12-3 or TRBV12-4; possible D gene TRBD1, 5 bases. V lost 7 bases to trimming and J lost 1 base, with 7 bases between them. The CDR3 contains 13 residues. CDR3 DNA sequence: TGTGCCAGCACTGGACAGAACACCGGGGAGCTGTTTTTT. It yields the protein CASTGQNTGELFF.

The chain joins TRBV5-4 to TRBJ2-3; 8 bases line up with TRBD2. The CDR3 runs to 16 residues. The germline gives CDR1 SGHNT, CDR2 YYREEE (reference sequence). The trim removed 4 bases at V and 4 bases at J, leaving 11 bases unmatched. CDR3 DNA: TGTGCCAGCAGCGTAGCATTAGCGGGAACATCAGATACGCAGTATTTT. It specifies CASSVALAGTSDTQYF.

The CDR3 sequence: CASSLPRSKNTEAFF. DNA of the CDR3: TGCGCCAGCAGCTTGCCACGATCTAAGAACACTGAAGCTTTCTTT. The chain joins TRBV5-1 to TRBJ1-1; D is unresolved. The CDR3 sequence is 15 residues long. V was clipped by 1 base and J by 1 base, with 11 bases between them. Germline V gene sequence: CDR1 SGHRS, CDR2 YFSETQ.

The V and J genes are TRBV6-6 and TRBJ2-5; TRBD2 aligns across 13 bases. The germline gives CDR1 MNHNY, CDR2 SVGAGI (reference sequence). With V trimmed by 7 bases and J by 4 bases, 6 bases remained unmatched. This CDR3 is built from 15 residues. CDR3 region: CASNELAGGRETQYF. The CDR3 DNA is TGTGCCAGCAACGAACTAGCGGGAGGGAGAGAGACCCAGTACTTC.

The chain links TRBV5-1 to TRBJ2-7; D remains ambiguous. The CDR3 spans 13 residues. With 1 base removed from V and 2 bases from J, the gap between germline ends came to 7 bases. Germline loops: CDR1 SGHRS, CDR2 YFSETQ. For the CDR3, the DNA is TGCGCCAGCAGCTTGACGCCTACCTACGAGCAGTACTTC. Its translation: CASSLTPTYEQYF.

The rearrangement uses TRBV29-1 and TRBJ2-3; 9 bases are shared with TRBD1. Losses at the gene ends were 7 bases for V and 0 bases for J; bases not matched to a gene: 8. There are 15 residues in the CDR3. CDR1 and CDR2 (germline): SQVTM, ANQGSEA. CDR3 sequence (DNA): TGCAGCGCAACAGGGGGCTACCTCAGCACAGATACGCAGTATTTT. Translation: CSATGGYLSTDTQYF.